This is a list of T cell receptor beta chains from one sample in a study of T cell responses to AZD1222 COVID-19 vaccine. Sequencing used immunoSEQ multiplex PCR; TCRdb keeps in-frame clones, though not all of them. This table has tens of thousands of clones, 82% appearing once. The specimen was peripheral blood, collected on day 0 of AZD1222 vaccination. The receptors shown here come from an adult in good health. Each CDR3 is given with its conserved first and last residue. The D gene is left open where the match is weak. The size of a clone is reported for some rows only, either as once, few or many, or as a class for expanded clones.

>.|TRBJ2-7|TRBV5-6|.
TGTGCCAGCAGCTTGGAGGCCTACGAGCAGTACTTC
CASSLEAYEQYF
>.|TRBJ1-4|TRBV19|.
TGTGCCAGTACCATGGGTGGGGCGATGGGCGAAAAACTGTTTTTT
CASTMGGAMGEKLFF
>.|TRBJ1-6|TRBV2|TRBD1
TGTGCCAGCAGTGAAGACAGGGGGAGGGATAATTCACCCCTCCACTTT
CASSEDRGRDNSPLHF
>.|TRBJ1-6|TRBV19|.
TGTGCCAGTAGTCTAAGACAGGATTCACCCCTCCACTTT
CASSLRQDSPLHF
>few|TRBJ2-3|TRBV4-3|TRBD2
TGCGCCAGCAGCCGGGGACTAGCGGTTATCACAGATACGCAGTATTTT
CASSRGLAVITDTQYF
>.|TRBJ1-2|TRBV6-8|.
TGTGCCAGCAGTTACTCGAGGGAGGGGGGGTATGGCTACACCTTC
CASSYSREGGYGYTF
>.|TRBJ2-7|TRBV6-5|TRBD2
TGTGCCAGCAGTTACGGGACTAGCGGTTACGAGCAGTACTTC
CASSYGTSGYEQYF
>once|TRBJ2-7|TRBV3-1/TRBV3-2|.
TGTGCCAGCAGCCACCGGGACACAAGCTCCTACGAGCAGTACTTC
CASSHRDTSSYEQYF
>.|TRBJ2-7|TRBV29-1|.
TGCAGCGTTGCCGACACCGATCCTCCCTACGAGCAGTACTTC
CSVADTDPPYEQYF
>.|TRBJ1-6|TRBV10-3|.
TGTGCCATCACCAACGAGTTAGGGGCCGGATCACCCCTCCACTTT
CAITNELGAGSPLHF
>.|TRBJ2-2|TRBV11-2|.
TGTGCCAGCAGCCCGGACATCACGAACACCGGGGAGCTGTTTTTT
CASSPDITNTGELFF
>.|TRBJ1-1|TRBV6-1|.
TGTGCCAGCAGTGAAGCAGGGAACACTGAAGCTTTCTTT
CASSEAGNTEAFF
>.|TRBJ1-2|TRBV28|.
TGTGCCAGCGGCCACAGAACCTCTAACTATGGCTACACCTTC
CASGHRTSNYGYTF
>.|TRBJ1-1|TRBV2|.
TGTGCCAGCATGTTTGGGGGTACCGAAGCTTTCTTT
CASMFGGTEAFF
>.|TRBJ1-6|TRBV5-6|.
TGTGCCAGCAGCTTTGGGGGGTCTAGCTCCTATAATTCACCCCTCCACTTT
CASSFGGSSSYNSPLHF
>.|TRBJ2-2|TRBV11-2|TRBD1
TGTGCCAGCAGTCCCAGACAGGGCGGCGGGGAGCTGTTTTTT
CASSPRQGGGELFF
>few|TRBJ2-7|TRBV4-2|TRBD1
TGTGCCAGCAGCCAAGACCAGGGGGCTCCCTACGAGCAGTACTTC
CASSQDQGAPYEQYF
>.|TRBJ2-7|TRBV5-1|TRBD1
TGCGCCAGCAGCTGGGACAGCCCTCGCGGATCCTACGAGCAGTACTTC
CASSWDSPRGSYEQYF
>.|TRBJ2-5|TRBV3-1/TRBV3-2|.
TGTGCCAGCAGCCAAGATGAGGTGGGATGGGGCCAAGAGACCCAGTACTTC
CASSQDEVGWGQETQYF
>.|TRBJ2-1|TRBV4-2|.
TGTGCCAGCAGCCAAGACCGGGACTCCTACAATGAGCAGTTCTTC
CASSQDRDSYNEQFF
>.|TRBJ2-2|TRBV6-1|TRBD2
TGTGCCAGCAGTGTGTTAGCGGGGGTGGCGAACACCGGGGAGCTGTTTTTT
CASSVLAGVANTGELFF